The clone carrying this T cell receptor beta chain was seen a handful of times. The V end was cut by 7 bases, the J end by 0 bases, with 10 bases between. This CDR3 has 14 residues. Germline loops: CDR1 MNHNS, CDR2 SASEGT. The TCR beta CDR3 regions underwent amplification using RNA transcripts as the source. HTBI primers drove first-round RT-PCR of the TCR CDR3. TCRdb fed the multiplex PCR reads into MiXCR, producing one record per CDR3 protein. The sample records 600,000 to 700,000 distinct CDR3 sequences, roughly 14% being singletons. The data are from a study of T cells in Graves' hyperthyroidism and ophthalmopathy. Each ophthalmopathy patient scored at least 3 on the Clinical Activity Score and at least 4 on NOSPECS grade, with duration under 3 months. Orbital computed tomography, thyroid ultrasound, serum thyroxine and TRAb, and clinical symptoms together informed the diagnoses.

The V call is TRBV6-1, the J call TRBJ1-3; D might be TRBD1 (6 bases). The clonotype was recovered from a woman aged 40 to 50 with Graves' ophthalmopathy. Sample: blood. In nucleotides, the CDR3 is TGTGCCAGCAAAACAGGGAACTCTGGAAACACCATATATTTT. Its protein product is CASKTGNSGNTIYF.